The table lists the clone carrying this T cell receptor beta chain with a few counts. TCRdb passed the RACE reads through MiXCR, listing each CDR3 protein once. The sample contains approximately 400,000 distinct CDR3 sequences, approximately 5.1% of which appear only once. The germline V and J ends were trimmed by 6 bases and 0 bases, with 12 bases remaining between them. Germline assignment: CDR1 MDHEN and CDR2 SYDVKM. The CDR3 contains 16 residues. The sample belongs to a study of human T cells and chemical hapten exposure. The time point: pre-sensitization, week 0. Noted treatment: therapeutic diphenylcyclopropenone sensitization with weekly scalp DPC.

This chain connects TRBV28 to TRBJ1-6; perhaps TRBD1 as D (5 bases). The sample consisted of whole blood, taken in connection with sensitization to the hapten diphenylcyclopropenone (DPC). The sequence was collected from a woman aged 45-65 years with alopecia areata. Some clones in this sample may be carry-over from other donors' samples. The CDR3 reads CASRRDGSSYNSPLHF. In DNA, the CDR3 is TGTGCCAGCAGGAGGGACGGCAGCTCCTATAATTCACCCCTCCACTTT.